This T cell receptor beta chain was sequenced in a study of PD-L1 blockade in urothelial cancer. Noted time point: pretreatment peripheral blood. Libraries were prepared by immunoSEQ multiplex PCR; TCRdb keeps only in-frame clonotypes and omits some of them. The top ten clones hold 15% to 20% of a sample with some 46,000 clones, about 84% of them seen once. The sequencing here drew on PBMCs, taken around atezolizumab (anti-PD-L1) treatment. The source is a man aged 55-75 years with urothelial cancer.

CDR3: CASSSLGSASSYEQYF. DNA for the CDR3: TGTGCCAGCAGTTCCCTGGGTAGCGCTAGCTCCTACGAGCAGTACTTC. V is TRBV27 and J is TRBJ2-7; D possibly corresponds to TRBD2 (5 bases). Trimming took 4 bases from V and 0 from J, leaving 16 bases between them. The germline gives CDR1 MNHEY, CDR2 SMNVEV (reference sequence). The CDR3 spans 16 residues.